The present T cell receptor (beta chain) was sequenced within a study of blood T cell repertoires in COVID-19. Study-level information: Material from acute and convalescent COVID-19 was sourced from the United States, Italy and Spain. PBMCs, B-cell-depleted T cells, or T cells were the source of the cDNA or gDNA that made up the material.

V was shortened by 5 bases and J by 3 bases, with 16 bases between the two germline ends. From germline, CDR1 is MDHEN and CDR2 SYDVKM. CDR3 size: 15 residues. Measured with immunoSEQ multiplex PCR; TCRdb has only the in-frame clones, and not every one. The table records 50,000 to 70,000 clones, approximately 88% of them present only once. The sequence was collected from a man in his 70s with active COVID-19. The sequencing sample was made of peripheral blood. The rearrangement links TRBV28 to TRBJ1-1, with a tentative D call TRBD1 (5 bases). CDR3 amino acids: CASSPPAGGDTEAFF. For the CDR3, the DNA is TGTGCCAGCAGTCCTCCAGCCGGGGGGGACACTGAAGCTTTCTTT. Variable domain in full (rest from reference TRBV28 and TRBJ1-1): DVKVTQSSRYLVKRTGEKVFLECVQDMDHENMFWYRQDPGLGLRLIYFSYDVKMKEKGDIPEGYSVSREKKERFSLILESASTNQTSMYLCASSPPAGGDTEAFFGQGTRLTVV.